The sequence of this TCR beta chain was determined in a study of blood T cell repertoires in COVID-19. V dropped 2 bases and J dropped 2; count of bases not matched to a gene: 1. Germline V gives CDR1 SGHAT, CDR2 FQDESV (reference sequence). The CDR3 loop spans 14 amino acids. The authors' processing: Estimation of nucleated cell counts relied on the amplification of reference gene primers. The assay was immunoSEQ multiplex PCR, and TCRdb's table has in-frame clones only and misses some. V and J calls and clone size are copied from that table; D and trimming were computed from the DNA. Of some 150,000 clones listed, roughly 85% are singletons. Cohorts were assigned according to the clinical history that participants reported.

This TCR came from a woman in her forties or fifties who had recovered from COVID-19. Sequencing input: PBMCs or T cells enriched from blood (not recorded which). This chain links TRBV11-1 with TRBJ1-2; 8 nucleotides line up with TRBD1. The CDR3 loop reads CASSLRTGNYGYTF. Written as DNA, the CDR3 is TGTGCCAGCAGCTTACGGACAGGGAACTATGGCTACACCTTC.